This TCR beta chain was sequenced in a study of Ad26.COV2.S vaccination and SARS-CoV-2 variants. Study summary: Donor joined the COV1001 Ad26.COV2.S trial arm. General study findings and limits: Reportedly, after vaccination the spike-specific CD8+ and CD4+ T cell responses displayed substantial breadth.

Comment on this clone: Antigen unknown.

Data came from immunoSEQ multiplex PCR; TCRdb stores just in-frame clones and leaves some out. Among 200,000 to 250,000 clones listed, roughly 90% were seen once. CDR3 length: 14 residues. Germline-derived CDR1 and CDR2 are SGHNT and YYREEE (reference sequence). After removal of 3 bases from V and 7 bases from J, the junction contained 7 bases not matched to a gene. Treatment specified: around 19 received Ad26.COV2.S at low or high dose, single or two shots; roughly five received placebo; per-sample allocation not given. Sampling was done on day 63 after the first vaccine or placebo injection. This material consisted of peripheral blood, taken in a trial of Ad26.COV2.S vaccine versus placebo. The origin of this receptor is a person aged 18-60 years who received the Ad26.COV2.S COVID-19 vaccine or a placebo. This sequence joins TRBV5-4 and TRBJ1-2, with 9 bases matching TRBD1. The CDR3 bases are TGTGCCAGCAGCTCCCCGGGACAGGGTAGTGGCTACACCTTC. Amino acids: CASSSPGQGSGYTF.